This T cell receptor beta chain was documented in a study of T-cell reconstitution after alpha-beta-depleted transplantation in children. This clonotype was seen only a few times. The library targeted TCRbeta and was prepared with unique molecular identifiers. TCRdb re-analysed the PCR reads in MiXCR, keeping a single row per CDR3 protein. The sample contains around 380,000 distinct CDR3 sequences, approximately 10% of which appear only once. V lost 7 bases and J 0 bases, leaving 9 bases between the germline ends. There are 13 residues in the CDR3. The gene calls are TRBV12-3 or TRBV12-4 and TRBJ1-1; TRBD1 might be the D (5 bases). The source of this sequence is a human donor who donated a stem cell graft to a child with acute myeloid leukemia. The source was PBMCs from the stem cell graft donor, collected from the stem cell graft. CDR3 sequence (DNA): TGTGCCAGCAACCCACAGGTGAACACTGAAGCTTTCTTT. Its translation: CASNPQVNTEAFF.